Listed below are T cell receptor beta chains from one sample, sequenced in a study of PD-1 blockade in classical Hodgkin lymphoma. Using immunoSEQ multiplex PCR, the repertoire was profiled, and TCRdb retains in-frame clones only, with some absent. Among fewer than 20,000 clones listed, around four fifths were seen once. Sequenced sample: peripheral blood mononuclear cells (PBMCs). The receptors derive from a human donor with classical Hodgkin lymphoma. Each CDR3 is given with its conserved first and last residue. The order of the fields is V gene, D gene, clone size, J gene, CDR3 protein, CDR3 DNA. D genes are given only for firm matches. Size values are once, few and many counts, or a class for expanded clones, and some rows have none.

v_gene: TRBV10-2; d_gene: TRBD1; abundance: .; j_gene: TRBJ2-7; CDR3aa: CASTRQGSNQEYF; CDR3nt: TGCGCCAGCACAAGACAGGGTTCTAACCAAGAGTACTTC
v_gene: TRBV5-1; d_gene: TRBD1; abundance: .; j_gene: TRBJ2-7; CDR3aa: CASSLGQGAYEQYF; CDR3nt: TGCGCCAGCAGCTTGGGACAGGGGGCTTACGAGCAGTACTTC
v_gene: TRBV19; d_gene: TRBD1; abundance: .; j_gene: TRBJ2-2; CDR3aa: CATPVTGNAGELFF; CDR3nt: TGTGCCACCCCAGTGACAGGGAATGCCGGGGAGCTGTTTTTT
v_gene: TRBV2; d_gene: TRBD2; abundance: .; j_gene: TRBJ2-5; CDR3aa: CASSDGRTSGEETQYF; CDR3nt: TGTGCCAGCAGTGATGGGCGGACTAGCGGAGAAGAGACCCAGTACTTC
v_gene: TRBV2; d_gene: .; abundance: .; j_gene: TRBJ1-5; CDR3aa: CASSEERLNRGNQPQHF; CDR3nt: TGTGCCAGCAGTGAAGAAAGACTTAATAGGGGCAATCAGCCCCAGCATTTT
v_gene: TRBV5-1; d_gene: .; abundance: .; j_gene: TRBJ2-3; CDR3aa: CASSLGVASSTDTQYF; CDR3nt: TGCGCCAGCAGCTTGGGTGTGGCCTCCTCGACAGATACGCAGTATTTT
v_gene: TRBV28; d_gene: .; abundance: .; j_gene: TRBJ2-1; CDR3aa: CASSAHAAVEQFF; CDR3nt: TGTGCCAGCAGTGCTCACGCAGCGGTTGAGCAGTTCTTC
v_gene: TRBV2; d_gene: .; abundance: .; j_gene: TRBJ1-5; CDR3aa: CASSEGHRAQHF; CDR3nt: TGTGCCAGCAGTGAAGGGCATAGGGCCCAGCATTTT
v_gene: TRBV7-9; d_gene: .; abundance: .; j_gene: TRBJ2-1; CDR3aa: CASSLVARSYNEQFF; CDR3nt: TGTGCCAGCAGCTTAGTGGCTAGATCTTACAATGAGCAGTTCTTC
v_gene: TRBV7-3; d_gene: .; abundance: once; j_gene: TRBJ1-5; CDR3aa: CASSTRGRVRLNQPQHF; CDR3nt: TGTGCCAGCAGCACCCGTGGCCGAGTCCGTCTCAATCAGCCCCAGCATTTT
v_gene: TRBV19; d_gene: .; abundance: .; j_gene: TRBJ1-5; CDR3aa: CASSISFNQPQHF; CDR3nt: TGTGCCAGTAGTATTTCATTCAATCAGCCCCAGCATTTT
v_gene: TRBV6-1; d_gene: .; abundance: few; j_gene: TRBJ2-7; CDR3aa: CASSEAGDKGWAGQYF; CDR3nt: TGTGCCAGCAGTGAAGCTGGGGACAAGGGATGGGCTGGGCAGTACTTC
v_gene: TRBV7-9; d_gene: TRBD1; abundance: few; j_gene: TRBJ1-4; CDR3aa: CASSWRTGGSEKLFF; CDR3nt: TGTGCCAGCAGCTGGCGGACAGGGGGGAGTGAAAAACTGTTTTTT
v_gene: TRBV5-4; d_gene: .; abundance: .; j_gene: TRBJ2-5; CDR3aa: CASSLPVGDRETQYF; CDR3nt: TGTGCCAGCAGCTTGCCCGTGGGGGACCGGGAGACCCAGTACTTC
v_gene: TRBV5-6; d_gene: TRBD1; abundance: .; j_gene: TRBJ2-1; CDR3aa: CASREGQASQFF; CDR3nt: TGTGCCAGCAGAGAGGGACAGGCGTCGCAGTTCTTC
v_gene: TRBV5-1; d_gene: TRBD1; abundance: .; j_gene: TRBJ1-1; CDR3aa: CASSSTLRDRGTEAFF; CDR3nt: TGCGCCAGCAGCTCGACTCTTCGGGACAGGGGAACTGAAGCTTTCTTT
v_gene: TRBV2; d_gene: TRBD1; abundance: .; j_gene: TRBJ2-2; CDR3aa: CASRPGTGGTGELFF; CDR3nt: TGTGCCAGCAGACCCGGGACAGGGGGCACCGGGGAGCTGTTTTTT
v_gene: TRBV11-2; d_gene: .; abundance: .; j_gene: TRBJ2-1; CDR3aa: CASSLVPGAYNEQFF; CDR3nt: TGTGCCAGCAGCTTAGTCCCAGGGGCCTACAATGAGCAGTTCTTC
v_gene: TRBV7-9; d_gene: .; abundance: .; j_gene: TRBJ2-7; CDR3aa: CASSVLSTDSYEQYF; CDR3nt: TGTGCCAGCAGCGTCCTTTCTACAGACTCCTACGAGCAGTACTTC
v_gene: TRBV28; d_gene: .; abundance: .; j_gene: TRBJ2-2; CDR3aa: CASRPPGRQGELFF; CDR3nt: TGTGCCAGCAGGCCTCCGGGACGACAAGGGGAGCTGTTTTTT
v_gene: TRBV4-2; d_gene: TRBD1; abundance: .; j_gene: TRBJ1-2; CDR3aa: CASSHIQQGALGYTF; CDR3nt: TGTGCCAGCAGCCATATACAACAGGGGGCTCTCGGCTACACCTTC
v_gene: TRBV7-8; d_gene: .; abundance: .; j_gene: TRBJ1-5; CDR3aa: CASSLVGQLGQPQHF; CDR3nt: TGTGCCAGCAGCTTAGTTGGCCAATTGGGTCAGCCCCAGCATTTT
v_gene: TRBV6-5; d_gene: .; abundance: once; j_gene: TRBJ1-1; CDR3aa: CASSYGGANTEAFF; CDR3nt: TGTGCCAGCAGTTACGGGGGAGCGAACACTGAAGCTTTCTTT
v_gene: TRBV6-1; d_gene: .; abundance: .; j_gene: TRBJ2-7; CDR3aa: CASTNGYLQYF; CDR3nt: TGTGCCAGCACCAACGGGTACCTGCAGTACTTC
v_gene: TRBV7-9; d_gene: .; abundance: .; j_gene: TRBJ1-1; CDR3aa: CASIRVLGTEAFF; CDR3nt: TGTGCCAGCATCCGGGTTCTGGGGACTGAAGCTTTCTTT
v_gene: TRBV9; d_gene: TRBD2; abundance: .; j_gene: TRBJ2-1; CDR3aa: CASSVATWLADYNEQFF; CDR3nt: TGTGCCAGCAGCGTAGCTACATGGCTAGCGGACTACAATGAGCAGTTCTTC